The present T cell receptor (beta chain) was sequenced within a study of CXCR3-negative and CXCR3-positive naive CD8 T cells. On the study more broadly: Across all libraries, TRB reads numbered roughly 140 million, with about 1.5 +/- 0.3 million in each library.

The TRB libraries of cDNA were built by UMI-labeled 5' RACE. TCRdb re-called the 5' RACE reads and gives one entry per CDR3 protein, without DNA. There are 120,000 to 150,000 distinct CDR3 sequences in the sample, with 0.25% to 0.35% held by the top ten. The germline CDR1 and CDR2 sequences are LGHDT and YNNKEL (reference sequence). The CDR3 runs 13 residues. Regarding this clonotype: Its cognate antigen is unknown.

CD45RO-CCR7+CD27+CD95- marked naive CD8+ T cells. Overall study results and limits: Similar TRBV-TRBJ usage was seen in naive cells (both CXCR3-negative and CXCR3-positive), but memory cells differed. Both naive subsets carried similar amounts of surface CD5, so TCR strength was inferred from TRB CDR3 properties. Hydrophobicity was higher for TRB CDR3s found in CXCR3-positive naive cells than in CXCR3-negative naive cells.

The chain is built from TRBV3-1 and TRBJ2-7. The source of this sequence is a human donor in good health. Some clones in this sample may be carry-over from other donors' samples. The sequencing input was naive CXCR3+ CD8+ T cells from blood. Subset: CD45RO-CCR7+CD27+CD95- naive CD8+ T cells expressing CXCR3 (TNR3+). This chain's CDR3 is CASSHGESYEQYF.